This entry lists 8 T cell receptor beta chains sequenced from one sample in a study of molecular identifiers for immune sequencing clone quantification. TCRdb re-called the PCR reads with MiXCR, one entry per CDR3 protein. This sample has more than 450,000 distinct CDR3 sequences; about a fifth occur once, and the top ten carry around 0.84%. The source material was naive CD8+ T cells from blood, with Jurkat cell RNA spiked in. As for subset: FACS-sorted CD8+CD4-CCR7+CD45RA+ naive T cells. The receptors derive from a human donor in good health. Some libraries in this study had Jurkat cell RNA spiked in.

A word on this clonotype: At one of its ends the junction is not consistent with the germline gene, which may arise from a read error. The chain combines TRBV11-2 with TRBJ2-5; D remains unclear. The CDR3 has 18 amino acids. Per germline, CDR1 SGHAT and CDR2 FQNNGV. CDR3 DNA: TGTGCCAGCAGATTAGACACTCTCCGGTATGGGGTCCAAGAGACCCAGTACTTC. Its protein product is CASRLDTLRYGVQETQYF.

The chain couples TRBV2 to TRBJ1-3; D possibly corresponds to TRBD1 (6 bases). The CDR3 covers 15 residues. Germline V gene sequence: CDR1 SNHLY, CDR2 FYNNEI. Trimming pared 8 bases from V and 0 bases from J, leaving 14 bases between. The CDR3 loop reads CASRPGQFSGNTIYF. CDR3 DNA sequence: TGTGCCAGCCGCCCCGGACAGTTCTCTGGAAACACCATATATTTT.

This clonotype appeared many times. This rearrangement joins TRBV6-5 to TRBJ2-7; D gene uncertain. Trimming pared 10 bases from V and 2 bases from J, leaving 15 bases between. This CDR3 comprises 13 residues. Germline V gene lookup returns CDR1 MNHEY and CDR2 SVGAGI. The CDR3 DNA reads TGTGCCACAGCATTGGGGTTCACCTACGAGCAGTACTTC. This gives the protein CATALGFTYEQYF.

The CDR3 here is CASSGPSGGAGYEQYF. The CDR3 DNA reads TGTGCCAGCAGTGGGCCTAGCGGGGGGGCTGGGTACGAGCAGTACTTC. The chain links TRBV6-1 to TRBJ2-7; 12 bases agree with TRBD2. Germline values: CDR1 MNHNS, CDR2 SASEGT. The CDR3 sequence is 16 residues long. The trim removed 4 bases at V and 4 bases at J, leaving 8 bases unmatched.

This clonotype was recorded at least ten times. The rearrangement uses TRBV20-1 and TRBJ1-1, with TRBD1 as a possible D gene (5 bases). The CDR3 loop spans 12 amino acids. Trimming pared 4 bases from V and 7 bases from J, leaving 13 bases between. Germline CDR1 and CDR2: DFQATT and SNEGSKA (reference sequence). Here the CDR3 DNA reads TGCAGTGCTATTATAGTAGGGGTTGAAGCTTTCTTT. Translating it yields CSAIIVGVEAFF.

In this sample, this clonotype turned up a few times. The CDR3 coding sequence is TGTGCCCCCGTAATAGCGGGCGCCACAGATACGCAGTATTTT. This codes for CAPVIAGATDTQYF. The V gene is TRBV10-3, the J gene TRBJ2-3, with 7 bases aligning to TRBD2. The CDR3 is 14 amino acids. The germline V gene encodes CDR1 ENHRY and CDR2 SYGVKD. J gave up 2 bases and V 11 bases, and 10 bases lay outside the gene matches.

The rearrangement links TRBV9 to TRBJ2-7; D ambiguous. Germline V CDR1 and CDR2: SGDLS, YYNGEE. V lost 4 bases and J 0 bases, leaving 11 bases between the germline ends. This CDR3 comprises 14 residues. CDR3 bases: TGTGCCAGCAGCCCGATGGGTGCCTCCTACGAGCAGTACTTC. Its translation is CASSPMGASYEQYF. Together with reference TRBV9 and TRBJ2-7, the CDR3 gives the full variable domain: DSGVTQTPKHLITATGQRVTLRCSPRSGDLSVYWYQQSLDQGLQFLIQYYNGEERAKGNILERFSAQQFPDLHSELNLSSLELGDSALYFCASSPMGASYEQYFGPGTRLTVT.

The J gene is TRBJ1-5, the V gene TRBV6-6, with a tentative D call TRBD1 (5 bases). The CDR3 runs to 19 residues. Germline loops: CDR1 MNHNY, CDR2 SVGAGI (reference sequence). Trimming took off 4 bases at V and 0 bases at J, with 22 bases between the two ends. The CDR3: CASSSGTGRAGYSNQPQHF. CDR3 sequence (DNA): TGTGCCAGCAGTTCCGGGACGGGACGAGCTGGTTATAGCAATCAGCCCCAGCATTTT.